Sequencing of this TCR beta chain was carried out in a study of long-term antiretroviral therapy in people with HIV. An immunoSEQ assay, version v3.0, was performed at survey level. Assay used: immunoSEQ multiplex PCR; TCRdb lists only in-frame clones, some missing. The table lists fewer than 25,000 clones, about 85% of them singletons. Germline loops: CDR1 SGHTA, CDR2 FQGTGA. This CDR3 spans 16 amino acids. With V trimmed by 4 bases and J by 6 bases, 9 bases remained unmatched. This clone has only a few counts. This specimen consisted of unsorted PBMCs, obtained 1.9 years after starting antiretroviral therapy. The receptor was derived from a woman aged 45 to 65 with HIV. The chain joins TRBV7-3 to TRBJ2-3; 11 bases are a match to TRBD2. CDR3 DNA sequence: TGTGCCAGCAGCTACGTAGCGGGGGGGCCCCCCGATACGCAGTATTTT. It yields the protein CASSYVAGGPPDTQYF.